These T cell receptor beta chains were read from a single sample in a study of Graves' ophthalmopathy and Graves' hyperthyroidism. TCRdb re-analysed the multiplex PCR reads in MiXCR, keeping a single row per CDR3 protein. The table includes more than 1,000,000 distinct CDR3 sequences, about two fifths detected once. The sample taken for sequencing was peripheral blood or thyroid tissue (not recorded which). The receptors were gathered from an adult man with Graves' hyperthyroidism. The CDR3 runs from the conserved cysteine through the conserved F or W. The D gene is left open where the match is weak. Size tells how often a clone was seen (once, few, many) or the class of an expanded clone, and some rows leave it out.

>NA|TRBJ1-1|many|TRBV11-2
CASRSRFLAHTEAFF
TGTGCCAGCAGGAGTAGGTTCCTGGCCCACACTGAAGCTTTCTTT
>NA|TRBJ1-3|NA|TRBV13
CASGRRRGSVNTIYF
TGTGCCAGCGGCAGGAGAAGGGGCTCTGTAAACACCATATATTTT
>TRBD2|TRBJ2-2|NA|TRBV20-1
CSARAIAAGGLTGELFF
TGCAGTGCCCGGGCTATAGCCGCGGGGGGGCTTACCGGGGAGCTGTTTTTT
>NA|TRBJ1-5|NA|TRBV15
CAKLQGNQPQHF
TGTGCCAAACTCCAGGGAAATCAGCCCCAGCATTTT
>NA|TRBJ1-5|many|TRBV12-3/TRBV12-4
CASSLGGGNQPQHF
TGTGCCAGCAGCCTCGGGGGGGGCAATCAGCCCCAGCATTTT
>TRBD2|TRBJ2-2|NA|TRBV12-3/TRBV12-4
CASIPSGGNTGELSW
TGTGCCAGCATTCCTAGCGGGGGGAACACCGGGGAGCTGTCTTGG
>NA|TRBJ1-6|NA|TRBV9
CASSFPGTVNSPLHF
TGTGCCAGCAGCTTCCCCGGGACGGTTAATTCACCCCTCCACTTT
>NA|TRBJ1-1|NA|TRBV28
CASRLTANTEAFF
TGTGCCAGCAGGCTCACAGCGAACACTGAAGCTTTCTTT
>NA|TRBJ1-2|NA|TRBV7-9
CASSPRGGRGYGYTF
TGTGCCAGCAGCCCCAGGGGCGGGAGGGGCTATGGCTACACCTTC
>NA|TRBJ2-5|many|TRBV7-8
CASSGRTGTETQYF
TGTGCCAGCAGCGGACGGACCGGGACAGAGACCCAGTACTTC
>TRBD1|TRBJ2-2|NA|TRBV7-9
CASSRDRGGTGELFF
TGTGCCAGCAGTAGGGACAGGGGAGGCACCGGGGAGCTGTTTTTT
>NA|TRBJ1-1|few|TRBV18
CASSQAADTEAFF
TGTGCCAGCTCCCAGGCTGCCGACACTGAAGCTTTCTTT
>NA|TRBJ1-5|few|TRBV6-2/TRBV6-3
CASSYSGKNQPQHF
TGTGCCAGCAGTTACTCCGGGAAGAATCAGCCCCAGCATTTT
>NA|TRBJ2-7|few|TRBV11-2
CASSRGEWYEQYF
TGTGCCAGCAGCAGGGGGGAGTGGTACGAGCAGTACTTC
>TRBD1|TRBJ2-3|NA|TRBV7-8
CASSAIIGTGGPDTQYF
TGTGCCAGCAGCGCCATTATCGGGACAGGAGGCCCGGATACGCAGTATTTT
>NA|TRBJ1-5|many|TRBV25-1
CASSPRAGQPQHF
TGTGCCAGCAGTCCCAGGGCCGGTCAGCCCCAGCATTTT
>TRBD1|TRBJ2-6|many|TRBV5-1
CASSTRDRGAGANVLTF
TGCGCCAGCAGCACCCGGGACAGGGGGGCCGGGGCCAACGTCCTGACTTTC
>TRBD1|TRBJ1-2|many|TRBV5-1
CASSFDRDPYGYTF
TGCGCCAGCAGCTTCGACAGGGACCCTTATGGCTACACCTTC
>NA|TRBJ1-1|NA|TRBV3-1
CASSQGPGAMNTEAFF
TGTGCCAGCAGCCAGGGTCCAGGGGCCATGAACACTGAAGCTTTCTTT
>TRBD2|TRBJ2-2|NA|TRBV5-1
CASSVEIDASGIGELFF
TGCGCCAGCAGCGTTGAAATCGACGCTAGCGGGATCGGGGAGCTGTTTTTT
>TRBD2|TRBJ2-7|few|TRBV10-2
CASSAGLAGISYEQYF
TGCGCCAGCAGTGCCGGACTAGCTGGGATATCCTACGAGCAGTACTTC
>TRBD1|TRBJ1-1|many|TRBV7-9
CASSWLAGTGGYNTEAFF
TGTGCCAGCAGCTGGCTAGCCGGGACAGGGGGTTACAACACTGAAGCTTTCTTT
>TRBD1|TRBJ1-2|many|TRBV29-1
CSVEPGTVGYTF
TGCAGCGTTGAGCCCGGGACAGTTGGCTACACCTTC
>TRBD1|TRBJ2-5|few|TRBV2
CASSVGQGAETQYF
TGTGCCAGCAGTGTAGGACAGGGCGCGGAGACCCAGTACTTC
>NA|TRBJ1-1|NA|TRBV29-1
CSVDKTANTEAFF
TGCAGCGTTGATAAAACAGCGAACACTGAAGCTTTCTTT
>TRBD1|TRBJ2-5|NA|TRBV20-1
CSAPDRVQGTQYF
TGCAGTGCTCCAGACAGGGTACAAGGGACCCAGTACTTC
>TRBD2|TRBJ2-5|many|TRBV2
CASLSIAGPETQYF
TGTGCCAGTCTTTCGATAGCGGGGCCGGAGACCCAGTACTTC
>NA|TRBJ2-5|NA|TRBV20-1
CSAGHAGRGKTQYF
TGCAGTGCTGGTCATGCAGGGCGCGGGAAGACCCAGTACTTC
>TRBD2|TRBJ2-7|NA|TRBV10-2
CASSDLGVAGPYEQYF
TGCGCCAGCAGTGATCTCGGGGTAGCGGGCCCCTACGAGCAGTACTTC
>TRBD1|TRBJ1-2|many|TRBV29-1
CSVNYRGYGYTF
TGCAGCGTAAACTACAGGGGGTATGGCTACACCTTC
>NA|TRBJ1-5|NA|TRBV28
CASSLMSRGNQPQHF
TGTGCCAGCAGTTTAATGTCTCGGGGCAATCAGCCCCAGCATTTT
>NA|TRBJ1-6|many|TRBV2
CASSERPPGGTPHSPLHF
TGTGCCAGCAGTGAACGCCCCCCCGGGGGGACGCCACATTCACCCCTCCACTTT
>NA|TRBJ2-2|many|TRBV24-1
CATGSAGEDTGELFF
TGTGCCACCGGGTCAGCAGGGGAGGACACCGGGGAGCTGTTTTTT